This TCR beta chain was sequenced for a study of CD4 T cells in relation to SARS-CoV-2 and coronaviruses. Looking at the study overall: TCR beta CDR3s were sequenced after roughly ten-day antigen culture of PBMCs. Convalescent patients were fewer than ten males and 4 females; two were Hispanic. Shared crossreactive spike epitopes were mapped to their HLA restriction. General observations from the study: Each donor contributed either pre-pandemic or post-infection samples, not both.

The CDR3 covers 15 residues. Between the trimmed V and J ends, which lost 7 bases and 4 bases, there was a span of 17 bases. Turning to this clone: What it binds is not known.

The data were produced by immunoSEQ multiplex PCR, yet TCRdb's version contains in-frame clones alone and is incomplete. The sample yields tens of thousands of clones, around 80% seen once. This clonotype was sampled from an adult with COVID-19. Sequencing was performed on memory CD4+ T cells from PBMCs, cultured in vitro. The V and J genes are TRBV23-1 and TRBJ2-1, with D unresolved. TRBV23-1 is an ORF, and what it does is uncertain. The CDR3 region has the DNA TGCGCCAGCACGACCCTCGCCCCTGGATACAATGAGCAGTTCTTC. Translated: CASTTLAPGYNEQFF.